Listed below are T cell receptor beta chains from one sample, sequenced in a study of blood T cells in healthy people across ages. One entry per CDR3 protein, called by TCRdb with MiXCR from the 5' RACE reads. The sample carries hundreds of thousands of distinct CDR3 sequences, 58% recorded once. Sample: blood. The receptors derive from a man aged 25-45 years in good health. CDR3s include the opening cysteine and the closing phenylalanine or tryptophan.

j_gene: TRBJ2-1; v_gene: TRBV6-6; len: 13; CDR3aa: CASSYAGVGEQFF
j_gene: TRBJ1-2; v_gene: TRBV28; len: 15; CDR3aa: CASTRPRAQFYGYTF
j_gene: .; v_gene: TRBV7-2; len: 12; CDR3aa: CASSSAPYEQYF
j_gene: TRBJ2-7; v_gene: TRBV20-1; len: 13; CDR3aa: CSGGYESLYEQYF
j_gene: TRBJ2-7; v_gene: TRBV9; len: 15; CDR3aa: CASSAQRDSSYEQYF
j_gene: TRBJ2-1; v_gene: TRBV7-6; len: 15; CDR3aa: CASSSTSGGYSEQFF
j_gene: TRBJ1-2; v_gene: TRBV20-1; len: 12; CDR3aa: CSAQEVRDGYTF
j_gene: TRBJ1-2; v_gene: TRBV29-1; len: 13; CDR3aa: CSVEDQANYGYTF
j_gene: TRBJ1-5; v_gene: TRBV12-3/TRBV12-4; len: 14; CDR3aa: CASCRPGRNQPQHF
j_gene: TRBJ2-5; v_gene: TRBV12-3/TRBV12-4; len: 14; CDR3aa: CASSTSGGQETQYF
j_gene: TRBJ2-1; v_gene: TRBV7-6; len: 15; CDR3aa: CASSLSGLADNEQFF
j_gene: TRBJ2-3; v_gene: TRBV7-8; len: 17; CDR3aa: CASSLTRVGQKWDTQYF
j_gene: TRBJ1-5; v_gene: TRBV2; len: 15; CDR3aa: CASRAGDNSNQPQHF
j_gene: TRBJ2-6; v_gene: TRBV7-9; len: 15; CDR3aa: CASSAGQSGANVLTF
j_gene: TRBJ2-7; v_gene: TRBV27; len: 13; CDR3aa: CASSPGLVSEQYF